This T cell receptor beta chain was captured by sequencing in a study of blood T cell repertoires in COVID-19. Study-wide background: Donors in the United States, Italy and Spain gave samples during acute or convalescent COVID-19.

In the original analysis: Estimates of nucleated cell counts were drawn from the amplification of reference gene primers. Using immunoSEQ multiplex PCR, the repertoire was profiled, and TCRdb retains in-frame clones only, with some absent. V and J calls and clone size are copied from that table; D and trimming were computed from the DNA. The sample yields more than 150,000 clones, roughly 76% seen once. The CDR3 length is 14 residues. V gave up 6 bases and J gave up 2 bases; unmatched junction bases: 3. Looked up from germline, CDR1 is MGHDK and CDR2 is SYGVNS. The chain joins TRBV25-1 to TRBJ2-2, with TRBD1 identical over 7 bases. The sequence came from a woman of 80 years or more with COVID-19, enrolled during active disease. Sequencing was carried out using peripheral blood. The CDR3, as DNA: TGTGCCAGCAGGAGGACAGGAAACACCGGGGAGCTGTTTTTT. Its protein is CASRRTGNTGELFF.